What follows is one TCR beta chain and its context. This sample is drawn from a study of T cell changes during pregnancy in multiple sclerosis. This CDR3 region has 16 residues. Germline trimming cut 1 base from V and 6 bases from J; bases unmatched to any gene: 9. Per germline, CDR1 SGHTA and CDR2 FQGNSA. The data were produced by immunoSEQ multiplex PCR, yet TCRdb's version contains in-frame clones alone and is incomplete. Among around 34,000 clones, roughly 89% were seen once, and the ten largest hold approximately 0.5%. The receptor's source is a female donor with multiple sclerosis, enrolled in a pregnancy study. The starting material was CD4+ T cells from peripheral blood mononuclear cells, obtained in the second trimester of pregnancy. The chain carries TRBV7-2 and TRBJ2-1, with TRBD2 matching 7 bases. CDR3 bases: TGTGCCAGCAGCTTAGTTTGGGGGAGGGCCAGCAATGAGCAGTTCTTC. Protein: CASSLVWGRASNEQFF. The complete variable domain, with remaining parts taken from reference TRBV7-2 and TRBJ2-1, reads GAGVSQSPSNKVTEKGKDVELRCDPISGHTALYWYRQSLGQGLEFLIYFQGNSAPDKSGLPSDRFSAERTGGSVSTLTIQRTQQEDSAVYLCASSLVWGRASNEQFFGPGTRLTVL.